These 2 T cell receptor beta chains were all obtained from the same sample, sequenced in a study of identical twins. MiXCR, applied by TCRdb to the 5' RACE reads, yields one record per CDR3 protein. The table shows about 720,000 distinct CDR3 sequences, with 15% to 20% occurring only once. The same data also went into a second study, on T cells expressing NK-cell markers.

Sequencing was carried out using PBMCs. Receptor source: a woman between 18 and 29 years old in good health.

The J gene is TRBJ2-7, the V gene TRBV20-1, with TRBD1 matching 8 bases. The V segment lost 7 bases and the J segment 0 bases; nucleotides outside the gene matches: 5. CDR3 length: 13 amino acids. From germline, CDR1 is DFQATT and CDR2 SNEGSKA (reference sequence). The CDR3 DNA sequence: TGCAGTGTGTGGGACAGGACCTCCTACGAGCAGTACTTC. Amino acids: CSVWDRTSYEQYF.

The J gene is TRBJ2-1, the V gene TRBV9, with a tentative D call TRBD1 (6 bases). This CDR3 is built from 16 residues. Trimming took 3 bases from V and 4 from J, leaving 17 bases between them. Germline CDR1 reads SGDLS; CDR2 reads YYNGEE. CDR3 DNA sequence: TGTGCCAGCAGCGCAACCGGGACACAACATTACAATGAGCAGTTCTTC. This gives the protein CASSATGTQHYNEQFF.